This passage covers 16 T cell receptor beta chains from one sample sequenced in a study of PD-1 blockade in classical Hodgkin lymphoma. Time point reported: cycle 4 day 1 (C4D1), after 5 to 7 weeks of nivolumab. Each of the patients experienced relapse following autologous stem cell transplantation, and their brentuximab vedotin exposure differed. Here immunoSEQ multiplex PCR was the method, and the copy in TCRdb shows in-frame clones only, minus some. The sample gives tens of thousands of clones, roughly 90% of which show up once; around 14% is in the top ten. Source: peripheral blood mononuclear cells (PBMCs), taken before the fourth cycle of nivolumab. All receptors come from a human donor with classical Hodgkin lymphoma.

V is TRBV30 and J is TRBJ2-5; 7 bases map to TRBD1. The CDR3 runs 13 residues. J gave up 4 bases and V 2 bases, and 4 bases lay outside the gene matches. Per the germline V gene, CDR1 is GTSNPN and CDR2 is SVGIG (reference sequence). The CDR3: CAWSRQGRETQYF. For the CDR3, the DNA is TGTGCCTGGAGTAGACAGGGTAGAGAGACCCAGTACTTC.

J is TRBJ2-7 and V is TRBV18; maybe TRBD2 (6 bases). The CDR3 is 12 residues long. Trimming took off 4 bases at V and 4 bases at J, with 8 bases between the two ends. Germline lookup yields CDR1 KGHSH and CDR2 LQKENI. CDR3 DNA: TGTGCCAGCTCACGGGACTTATACGAGCAGTACTTC. Encoded protein: CASSRDLYEQYF. The full variable domain, rest sourced from reference TRBV18 and TRBJ2-7, is NAGVMQNPRHLVRRRGQEARLRCSPMKGHSHVYWYRQLPEEGLKFMVYLQKENIIDESGMPKERFSAEFPKEGPSILRIQQVVRGDSAAYFCASSRDLYEQYFGPGTRLTVT.

The chain recombines TRBV7-3 with TRBJ2-5; TRBD2 is a possible D gene (5 bases). This CDR3 is 16 amino acids long. Germline loops: CDR1 SGHTA, CDR2 FQGTGA. Trimming took off 1 base at V and 1 base at J, with 13 bases between the two ends. The CDR3: CASSLIPGVLQETQYF. The CDR3 DNA reads TGTGCCAGCAGCTTAATTCCCGGGGTCCTCCAAGAGACCCAGTACTTC.

The chain is built from TRBV9 and TRBJ2-2; TRBD2 matches at 7 bases. Germline V gene data show CDR1 as SGDLS and CDR2 as YYNGEE. The CDR3 covers 16 residues. Trimming took 0 bases from V and 4 from J; bases not matched to a gene: 6. The CDR3 DNA is TGTGCCAGCAGCGTAGATTGGGGGGGTCCCACCGGGGAGCTGTTTTTT. It encodes CASSVDWGGPTGELFF.

DNA for the CDR3: TGTGCCAGCAGTTCCCGCCGGGCCCCCGTATACAATGAGCAGTTCTTC. Its protein is CASSSRRAPVYNEQFF. The V and J genes are TRBV27 and TRBJ2-1; no firm D call. The germline V gene encodes CDR1 MNHEY and CDR2 SMNVEV (reference sequence). V lost 4 bases to trimming and J lost 4 bases, with 17 bases between them. The CDR3 has 16 residues.

This chain uses TRBV4-1 with TRBJ2-7; unclear D gene. Trimming left V 2 bases short and J 0 bases short, with 11 bases between. Germline CDR1 MGHRA, CDR2 YSYEKL. The CDR3 consists of 15 residues. CDR3: CASSQRSRSSYEQYF. CDR3 nucleotides: TGCGCCAGCAGCCAAAGGTCAAGGAGCTCCTACGAGCAGTACTTC.

This chain links TRBV28 with TRBJ1-1; D call uncertain. This CDR3 spans 10 amino acids. The V end was cut by 8 bases, the J end by 8 bases, with 9 bases between. Germline CDR1 reads MDHEN; CDR2 reads SYDVKM. In DNA form, the CDR3 reads TGTGCCAGCGGGTCACTAGAAGCTTTCTTT. Amino acids: CASGSLEAFF. The variable domain in full, completed from reference TRBV28 and TRBJ1-1, reads DVKVTQSSRYLVKRTGEKVFLECVQDMDHENMFWYRQDPGLGLRLIYFSYDVKMKEKGDIPEGYSVSREKKERFSLILESASTNQTSMYLCASGSLEAFFGQGTRLTVV.

The genes are TRBV9 and TRBJ1-2; D unclear. V was shortened by 0 bases and J by 5 bases, with 8 bases between the two germline ends. Germline V lookup: CDR1 SGDLS, CDR2 YYNGEE. The CDR3 is 13 amino acids. The CDR3 coding sequence is TGTGCCAGCAGCGTAGTGAACCGATATGGCTACACCTTC. Its protein product is CASSVVNRYGYTF.

This chain joins TRBV2 and TRBJ1-5, with 7 bases aligning to TRBD1. The CDR3 has 14 residues. Germline CDR1 and CDR2: SNHLY and FYNNEI. V lost 1 base, J lost 6 bases, and 3 bases stayed unmatched. In DNA, the CDR3 is TGTGCCAGCAGTGAAGAGGGGGCGGGTCAGCCCCAGCATTTT. Protein product: CASSEEGAGQPQHF.

This sequence joins TRBV7-9 and TRBJ2-4; 8 bases align to TRBD2. In germline, CDR1 is SEHNR, CDR2 FQNEAQ (reference sequence). The CDR3 is 14 residues long. The V gene end was trimmed by 5 bases and the J gene end by 8 bases; junction bases not matched to a gene: 8. CDR3 region: CASSMTGTSYIQYF. The CDR3 nucleotides are TGTGCCAGCAGCATGACCGGGACTAGTTACATTCAGTACTTC.

The V and J genes are TRBV6-5 and TRBJ2-7, with unresolved D. The germline CDR1 and CDR2 sequences are MNHEY and SVGAGI. The length of the CDR3 is 11 residues. V dropped 7 bases and J dropped 6 bases, with 10 bases sitting between them. The CDR3 DNA reads as TGTGCCAGCACCTCAATCGGCGAGCAGTACTTC. Its translation: CASTSIGEQYF.

In this sample, this clone turned up a few times. This sequence joins TRBV7-9 and TRBJ1-4, with 9 bases matching TRBD1. The CDR3 spans 13 residues. Unmatched junction bases numbered 7, after V lost 5 bases and J lost 12 bases. Germline loops: CDR1 SEHNR, CDR2 FQNEAQ (reference sequence). The CDR3 nucleotides read TGTGCCAGCAGCCCAAACAGGGGGCTACAACTGTTTTTT. It yields the protein CASSPNRGLQLFF.

The rearrangement links TRBV6-1 to TRBJ2-3; D is perhaps TRBD1 (6 bases). Trimming removed 5 bases at V and 6 bases at J, with 15 bases between. The germline CDR1 and CDR2 sequences are MNHNS and SASEGT. This CDR3 has 14 amino acids. The CDR3 reads CASSNLQGTDTQYF. As DNA, the CDR3 is TGTGCCAGCAGTAACTTACAGGGTACGGATACGCAGTATTTT.

CDR3 DNA sequence: TGTGCCTGGGAAGGGAGGGGAAAGAGAACCGGGGAGCTGTTTTTT. Translated: CAWEGRGKRTGELFF. The chain joins TRBV30 to TRBJ2-2; 7 bases line up with TRBD2. Germline lookup yields CDR1 GTSNPN and CDR2 SVGIG (reference sequence). The CDR3 has 15 residues. V trimming: 5 bases; J trimming: 5 bases; junction bases outside the gene matches: 11.

The count of this clone is one. V gene TRBV6-5 combines with J gene TRBJ2-7; 8 bases match TRBD1. The V gene end was trimmed by 6 bases and the J gene end by 2 bases; junction bases not matched to a gene: 6. The CDR3 totals 14 residues. The germline gives CDR1 MNHEY, CDR2 SVGAGI. This chain's CDR3 is CASSTGTGPYEQYF. CDR3 in DNA: TGTGCCAGCAGCACCGGGACAGGACCCTACGAGCAGTACTTC.

The V and J genes are TRBV7-9 and TRBJ2-1, with 8 nucleotides matching TRBD2. The V segment lost 3 bases and the J segment 9 bases; nucleotides outside the gene matches: 10. Germline-derived CDR1 and CDR2 are SEHNR and FQNEAQ (reference sequence). This CDR3 is 15 amino acids long. Here the CDR3 reads CASSLSSGSYSEQFF. CDR3 DNA: TGTGCCAGCAGCTTGTCAAGCGGGAGTTATAGTGAGCAGTTCTTC.